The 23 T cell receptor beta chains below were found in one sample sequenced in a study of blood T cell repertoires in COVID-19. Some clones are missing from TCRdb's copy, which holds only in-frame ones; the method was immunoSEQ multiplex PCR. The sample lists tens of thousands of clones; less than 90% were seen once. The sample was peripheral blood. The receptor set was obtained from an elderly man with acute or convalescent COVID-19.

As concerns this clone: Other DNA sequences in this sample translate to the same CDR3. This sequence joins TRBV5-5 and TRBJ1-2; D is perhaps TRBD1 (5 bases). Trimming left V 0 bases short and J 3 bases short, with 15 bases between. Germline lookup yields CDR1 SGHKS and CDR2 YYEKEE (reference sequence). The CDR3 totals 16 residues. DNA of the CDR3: TGTGCCAGCAGCTTGGGGCATGTCGGCAGGGACTATGGCTACACCTTC. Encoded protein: CASSLGHVGRDYGYTF.

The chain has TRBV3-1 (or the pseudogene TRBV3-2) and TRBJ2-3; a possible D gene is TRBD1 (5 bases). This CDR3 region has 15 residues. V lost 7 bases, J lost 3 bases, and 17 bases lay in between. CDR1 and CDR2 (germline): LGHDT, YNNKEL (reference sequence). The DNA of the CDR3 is TGTGCCAGCAAGGGGCACTTAGAGAGGACAGATACGCAGTATTTT. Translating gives CASKGHLERTDTQYF.

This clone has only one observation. CDR3 protein: CASRGVSGAAYNEQFF. The CDR3 nucleotides read TGTGCCAGCAGGGGAGTATCGGGAGCTGCCTACAATGAGCAGTTCTTC. The chain links TRBV2 to TRBJ2-1; D may be TRBD2 (6 bases). V was pared by 6 bases and J by 2 bases, with 17 bases between. CDR1 and CDR2 (germline): SNHLY, FYNNEI. This CDR3 comprises 16 residues.

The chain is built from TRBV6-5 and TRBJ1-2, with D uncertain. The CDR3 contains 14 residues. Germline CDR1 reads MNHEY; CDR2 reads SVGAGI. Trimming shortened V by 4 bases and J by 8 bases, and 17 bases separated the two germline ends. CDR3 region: CASSLKFCGSGYTF. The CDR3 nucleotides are TGTGCCAGCAGTTTAAAGTTCTGCGGCTCCGGCTACACCTTC.

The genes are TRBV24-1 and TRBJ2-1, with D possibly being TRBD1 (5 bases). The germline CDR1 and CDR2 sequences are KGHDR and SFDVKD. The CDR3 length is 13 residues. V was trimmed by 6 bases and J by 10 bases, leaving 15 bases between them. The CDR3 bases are TGTGCCACCAGTCCTCAGGGAAAGGAAGAGCAGTTCTTC. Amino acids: CATSPQGKEEQFF.

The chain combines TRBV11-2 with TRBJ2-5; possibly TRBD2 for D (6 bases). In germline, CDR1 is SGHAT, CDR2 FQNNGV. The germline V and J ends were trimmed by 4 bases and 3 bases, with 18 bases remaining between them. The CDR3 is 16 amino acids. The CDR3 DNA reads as TGTGCCAGCAGCTCCGAGAGGGGACTTTCCAAAGAGACCCAGTACTTC. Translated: CASSSERGLSKETQYF.

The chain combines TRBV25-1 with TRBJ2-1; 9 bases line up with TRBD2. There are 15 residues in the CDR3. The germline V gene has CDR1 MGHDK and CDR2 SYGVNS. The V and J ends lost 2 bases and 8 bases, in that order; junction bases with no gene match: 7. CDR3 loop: CASSERAAGGHEQFF. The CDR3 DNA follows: TGTGCCAGCAGTGAAAGAGCAGCGGGAGGCCATGAGCAGTTCTTC.

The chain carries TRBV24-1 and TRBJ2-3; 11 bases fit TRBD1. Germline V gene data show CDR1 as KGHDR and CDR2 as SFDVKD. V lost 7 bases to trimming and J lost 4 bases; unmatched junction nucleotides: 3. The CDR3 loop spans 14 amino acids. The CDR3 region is CATRGQGGPDTQYF. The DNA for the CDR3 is TGTGCCACCAGGGGACAGGGGGGGCCAGATACGCAGTATTTT.

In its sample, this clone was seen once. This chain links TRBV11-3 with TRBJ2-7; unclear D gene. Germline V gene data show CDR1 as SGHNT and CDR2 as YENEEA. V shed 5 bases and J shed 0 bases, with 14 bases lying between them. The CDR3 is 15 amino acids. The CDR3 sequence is CASSRLDWSSYEQYF. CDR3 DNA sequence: TGTGCCAGCAGCCGATTAGACTGGAGCTCCTACGAGCAGTACTTC.

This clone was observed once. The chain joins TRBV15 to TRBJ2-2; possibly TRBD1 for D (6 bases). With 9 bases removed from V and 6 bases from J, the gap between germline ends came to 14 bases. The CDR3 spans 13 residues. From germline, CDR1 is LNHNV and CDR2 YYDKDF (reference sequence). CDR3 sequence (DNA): TGTGCCACGACGACAGGATGGGCCGGGGAGCTGTTTTTT. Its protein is CATTTGWAGELFF.

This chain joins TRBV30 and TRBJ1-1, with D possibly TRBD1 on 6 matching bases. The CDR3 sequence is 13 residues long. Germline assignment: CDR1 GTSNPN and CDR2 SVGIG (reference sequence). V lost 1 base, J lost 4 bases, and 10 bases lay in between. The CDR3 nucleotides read TGTGCCTGGAGTGCAGGGGCGCGCACTGAAGCTTTCTTT. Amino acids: CAWSAGARTEAFF.

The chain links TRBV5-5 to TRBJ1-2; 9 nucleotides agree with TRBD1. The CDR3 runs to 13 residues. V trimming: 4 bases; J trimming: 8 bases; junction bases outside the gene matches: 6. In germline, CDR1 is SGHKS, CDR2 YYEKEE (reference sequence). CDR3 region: CASSRQGVKGYTF. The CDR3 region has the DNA TGTGCCAGCAGCAGACAGGGGGTGAAGGGCTACACCTTC.

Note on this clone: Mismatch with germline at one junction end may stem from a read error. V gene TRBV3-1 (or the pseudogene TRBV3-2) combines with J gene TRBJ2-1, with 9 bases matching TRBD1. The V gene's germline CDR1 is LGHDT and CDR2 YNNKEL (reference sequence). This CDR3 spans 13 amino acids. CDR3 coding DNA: TGTGCCAGCAGCCAATTTGGGAGCACAGGGGGCGTCTTC. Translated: CASSQFGSTGGVF.

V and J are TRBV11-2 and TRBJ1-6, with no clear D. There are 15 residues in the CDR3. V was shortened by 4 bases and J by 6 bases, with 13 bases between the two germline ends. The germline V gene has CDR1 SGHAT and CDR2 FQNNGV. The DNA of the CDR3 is TGTGCCAGCAGCTCTCGGGGAGGGAGTAATTCACCCCTCCACTTT. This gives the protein CASSSRGGSNSPLHF.

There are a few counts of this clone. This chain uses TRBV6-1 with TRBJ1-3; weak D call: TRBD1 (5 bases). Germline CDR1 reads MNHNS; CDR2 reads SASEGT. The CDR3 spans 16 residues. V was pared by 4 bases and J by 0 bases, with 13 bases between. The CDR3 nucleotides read TGTGCCAGCAGTGGAACGAAGGGGATCTCTGGAAACACCATATATTTT. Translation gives CASSGTKGISGNTIYF.

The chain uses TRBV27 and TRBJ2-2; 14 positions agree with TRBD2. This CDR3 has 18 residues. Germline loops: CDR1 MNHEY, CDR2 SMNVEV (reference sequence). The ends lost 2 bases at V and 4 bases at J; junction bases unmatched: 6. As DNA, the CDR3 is TGTGCCAGCAGTTTACGTTTGACTAGCGGGAGGGCCACCGGGGAGCTGTTTTTT. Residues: CASSLRLTSGRATGELFF.

CDR3 nucleotides: TGTGCCAGCTGGGGGCCTAACGGCTACACCTTC. Translated: CASWGPNGYTF. The V and J genes are TRBV9 and TRBJ1-2; possibly TRBD1 for D (6 bases). CDR3 size: 11 residues. V was cut by 7 bases and J by 8 bases, with 12 bases left in between. Germline V gene data show CDR1 as SGDLS and CDR2 as YYNGEE.

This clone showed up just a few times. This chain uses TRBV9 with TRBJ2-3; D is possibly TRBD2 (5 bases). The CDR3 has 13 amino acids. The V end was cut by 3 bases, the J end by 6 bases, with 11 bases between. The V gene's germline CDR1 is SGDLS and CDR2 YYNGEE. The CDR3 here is CASSATKMDTQYF. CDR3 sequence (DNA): TGTGCCAGCAGCGCGACTAAAATGGATACGCAGTATTTT.

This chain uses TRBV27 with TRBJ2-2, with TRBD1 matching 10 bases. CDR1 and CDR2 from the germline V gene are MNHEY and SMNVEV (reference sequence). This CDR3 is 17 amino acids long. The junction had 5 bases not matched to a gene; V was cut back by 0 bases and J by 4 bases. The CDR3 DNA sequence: TGTGCCAGCAGTTTATCCCGACAGGGGGCGCGCACCGGGGAGCTGTTTTTT. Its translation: CASSLSRQGARTGELFF.

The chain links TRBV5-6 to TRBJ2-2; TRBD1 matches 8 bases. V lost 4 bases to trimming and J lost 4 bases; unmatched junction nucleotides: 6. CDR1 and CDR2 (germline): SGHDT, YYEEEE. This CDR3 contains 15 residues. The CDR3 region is CASSPDRASTGELFF. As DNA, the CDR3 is TGTGCCAGCAGCCCGGACAGGGCGAGCACCGGGGAGCTGTTTTTT. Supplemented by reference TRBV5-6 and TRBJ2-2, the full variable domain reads DAGVTQSPTHLIKTRGQQVTLRCSPKSGHDTVSWYQQALGQGPQFIFQYYEEEERQRGNFPDRFSGHQFPNYSSELNVNALLLGDSALYLCASSPDRASTGELFFGEGSRLTVL.

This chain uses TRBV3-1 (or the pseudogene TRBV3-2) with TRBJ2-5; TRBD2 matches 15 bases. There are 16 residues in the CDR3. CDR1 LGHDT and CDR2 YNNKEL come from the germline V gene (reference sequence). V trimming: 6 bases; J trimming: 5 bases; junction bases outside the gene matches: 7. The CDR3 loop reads CASSRTSGRAGETQYF. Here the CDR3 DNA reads TGTGCCAGCAGTCGGACTAGCGGGAGGGCAGGGGAGACCCAGTACTTC.

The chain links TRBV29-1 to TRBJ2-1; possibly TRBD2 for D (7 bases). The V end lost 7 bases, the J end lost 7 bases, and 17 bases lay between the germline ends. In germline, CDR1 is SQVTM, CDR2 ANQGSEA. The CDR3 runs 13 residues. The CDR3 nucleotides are TGCAGCGCCGAAGGGGGGGCGGGTAATGAGCAGTTCTTC. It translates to CSAEGGAGNEQFF.

Here the CDR3 reads CASSQQVRATEAFF. In nucleotides, the CDR3 is TGTGCCAGCAGCCAACAGGTCCGCGCCACTGAAGCTTTCTTT. This sequence joins TRBV3-1 (or the pseudogene TRBV3-2) and TRBJ1-1, with unresolved D. This CDR3 is built from 14 residues. In germline, CDR1 is LGHDT, CDR2 YNNKEL (reference sequence). Trimming removed 2 bases from V and 4 bases from J, with 11 bases in between.